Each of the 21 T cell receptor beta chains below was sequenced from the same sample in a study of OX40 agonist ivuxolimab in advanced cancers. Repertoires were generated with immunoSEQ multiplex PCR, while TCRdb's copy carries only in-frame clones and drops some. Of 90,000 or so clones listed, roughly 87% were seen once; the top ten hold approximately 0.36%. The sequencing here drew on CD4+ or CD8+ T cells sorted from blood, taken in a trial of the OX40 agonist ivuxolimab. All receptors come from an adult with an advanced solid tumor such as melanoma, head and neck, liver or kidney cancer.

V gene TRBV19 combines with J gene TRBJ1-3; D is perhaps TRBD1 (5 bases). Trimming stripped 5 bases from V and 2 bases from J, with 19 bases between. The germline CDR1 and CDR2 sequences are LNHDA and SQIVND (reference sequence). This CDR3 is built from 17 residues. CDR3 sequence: CASSSRPGELAGNTIYF. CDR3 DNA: TGTGCCAGTAGTTCCCGGCCGGGGGAATTGGCTGGAAACACCATATATTTT.

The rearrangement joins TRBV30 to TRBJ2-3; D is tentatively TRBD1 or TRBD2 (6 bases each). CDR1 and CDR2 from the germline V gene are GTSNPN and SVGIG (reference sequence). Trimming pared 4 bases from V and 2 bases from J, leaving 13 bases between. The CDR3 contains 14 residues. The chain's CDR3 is CAWTRRGHTDTQYF. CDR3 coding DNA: TGTGCCTGGACGAGGCGGGGACACACAGATACGCAGTATTTT.

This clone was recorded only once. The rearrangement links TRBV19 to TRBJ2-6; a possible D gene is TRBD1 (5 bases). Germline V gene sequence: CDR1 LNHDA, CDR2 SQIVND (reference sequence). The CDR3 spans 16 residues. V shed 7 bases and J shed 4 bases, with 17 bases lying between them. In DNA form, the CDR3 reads TGTGCCAGTACCCCCCTTGGGGCATCCGGGGCCAACGTCCTGACTTTC. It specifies CASTPLGASGANVLTF.

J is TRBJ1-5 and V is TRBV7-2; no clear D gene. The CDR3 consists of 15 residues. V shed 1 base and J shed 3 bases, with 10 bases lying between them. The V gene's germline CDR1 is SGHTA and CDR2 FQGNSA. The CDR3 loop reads CASSLGDGFNQPQHF. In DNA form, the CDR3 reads TGTGCCAGCAGCTTAGGAGATGGTTTCAATCAGCCCCAGCATTTT.

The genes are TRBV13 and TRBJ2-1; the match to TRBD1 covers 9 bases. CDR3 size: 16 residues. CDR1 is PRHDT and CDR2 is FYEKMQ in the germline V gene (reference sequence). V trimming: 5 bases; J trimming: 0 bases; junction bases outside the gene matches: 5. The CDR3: CASSPLDRGSYNEQFF. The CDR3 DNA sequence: TGTGCCAGCAGCCCTCTGGACAGGGGCTCCTACAATGAGCAGTTCTTC.

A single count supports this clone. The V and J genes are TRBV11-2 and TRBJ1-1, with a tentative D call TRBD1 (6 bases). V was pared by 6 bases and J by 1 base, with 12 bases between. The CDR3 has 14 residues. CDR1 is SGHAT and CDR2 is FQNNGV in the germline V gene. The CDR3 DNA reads TGTGCCAGCAGAATTCAGGGACAGAACACTGAAGCTTTCTTT. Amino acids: CASRIQGQNTEAFF. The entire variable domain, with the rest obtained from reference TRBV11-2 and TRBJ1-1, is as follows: EAGVAQSPRYKIIEKRQSVAFWCNPISGHATLYWYQQILGQGPKLLIQFQNNGVVDDSQLPKDRFSAERLKGVDSTLKIQPAKLEDSAVYLCASRIQGQNTEAFFGQGTRLTVV.

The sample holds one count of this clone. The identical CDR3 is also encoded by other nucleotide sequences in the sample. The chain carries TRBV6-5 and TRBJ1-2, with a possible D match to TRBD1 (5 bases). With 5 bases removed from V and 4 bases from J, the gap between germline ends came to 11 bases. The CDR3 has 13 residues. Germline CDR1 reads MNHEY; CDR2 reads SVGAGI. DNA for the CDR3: TGTGCCAGCAGTAGAGGACAAGCCTATGGCTACACCTTC. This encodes CASSRGQAYGYTF.

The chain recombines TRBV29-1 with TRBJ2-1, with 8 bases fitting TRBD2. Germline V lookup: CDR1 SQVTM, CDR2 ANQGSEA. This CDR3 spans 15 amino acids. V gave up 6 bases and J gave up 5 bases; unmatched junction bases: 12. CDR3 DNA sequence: TGCAGCGTCGGGCGCTGGACTAGCCGTGACAATGAGCAGTTCTTC. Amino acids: CSVGRWTSRDNEQFF.

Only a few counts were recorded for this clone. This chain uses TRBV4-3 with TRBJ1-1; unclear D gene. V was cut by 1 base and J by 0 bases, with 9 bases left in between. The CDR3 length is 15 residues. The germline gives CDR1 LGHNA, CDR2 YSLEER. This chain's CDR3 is CASSQALLLNTEAFF. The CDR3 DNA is TGCGCCAGCAGCCAAGCTCTTCTATTGAACACTGAAGCTTTCTTT.

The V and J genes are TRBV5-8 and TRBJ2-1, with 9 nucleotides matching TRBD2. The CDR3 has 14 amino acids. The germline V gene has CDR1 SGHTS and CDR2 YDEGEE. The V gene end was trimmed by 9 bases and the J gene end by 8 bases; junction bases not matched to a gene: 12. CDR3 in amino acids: CATRGAGGPHEQFF. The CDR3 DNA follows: TGTGCCACACGGGGAGCGGGGGGCCCCCATGAGCAGTTCTTC.

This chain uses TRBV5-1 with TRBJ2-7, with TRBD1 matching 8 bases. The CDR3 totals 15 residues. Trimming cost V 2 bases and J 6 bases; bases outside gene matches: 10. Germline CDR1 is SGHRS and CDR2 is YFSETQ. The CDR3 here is CASSFNLGQASEQYF. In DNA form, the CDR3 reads TGCGCCAGCAGCTTTAACTTGGGACAGGCCAGCGAGCAGTACTTC. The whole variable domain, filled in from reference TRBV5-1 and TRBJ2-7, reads KAGVTQTPRYLIKTRGQQVTLSCSPISGHRSVSWYQQTPGQGLQFLFEYFSETQRNKGNFPGRFSGRQFSNSRSEMNVSTLELGDSALYLCASSFNLGQASEQYFGPGTRLTVT.

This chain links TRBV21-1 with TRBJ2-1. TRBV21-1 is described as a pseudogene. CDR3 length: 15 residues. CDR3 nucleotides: TGTGCCAGCACAGCCTCGTGTTGGGACCTGGGGTGGGGGTTCTTC. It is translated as CASTASCWDLGWGFF.

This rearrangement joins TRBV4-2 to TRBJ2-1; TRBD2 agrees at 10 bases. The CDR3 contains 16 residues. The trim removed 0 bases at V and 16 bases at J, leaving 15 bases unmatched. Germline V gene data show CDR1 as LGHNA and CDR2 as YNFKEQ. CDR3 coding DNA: TGTGCCAGCAGCCAAGATCTCCCCTCAGCGGGAGGGCCGAGATTCTTC. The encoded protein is CASSQDLPSAGGPRFF.

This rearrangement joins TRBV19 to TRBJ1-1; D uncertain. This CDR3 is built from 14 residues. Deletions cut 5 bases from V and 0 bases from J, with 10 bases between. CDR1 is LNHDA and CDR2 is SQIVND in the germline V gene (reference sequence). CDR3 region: CASSLLPVNTEAFF. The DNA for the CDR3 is TGTGCCAGTAGTCTACTCCCAGTGAACACTGAAGCTTTCTTT.

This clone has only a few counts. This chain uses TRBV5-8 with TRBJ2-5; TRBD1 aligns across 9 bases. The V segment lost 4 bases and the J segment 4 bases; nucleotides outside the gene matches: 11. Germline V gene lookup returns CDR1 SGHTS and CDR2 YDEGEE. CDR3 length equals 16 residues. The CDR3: CASSRPRTGVIETQYF. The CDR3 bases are TGTGCCAGCAGCAGGCCACGGACAGGGGTTATAGAGACCCAGTACTTC.

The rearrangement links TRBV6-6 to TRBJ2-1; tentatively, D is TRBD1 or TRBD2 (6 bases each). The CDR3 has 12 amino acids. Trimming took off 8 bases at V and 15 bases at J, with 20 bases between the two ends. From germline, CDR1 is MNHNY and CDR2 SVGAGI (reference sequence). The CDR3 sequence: CASAWNGGQLFF. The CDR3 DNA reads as TGTGCCAGCGCATGGAATGGGGGGCAGTTGTTCTTC.

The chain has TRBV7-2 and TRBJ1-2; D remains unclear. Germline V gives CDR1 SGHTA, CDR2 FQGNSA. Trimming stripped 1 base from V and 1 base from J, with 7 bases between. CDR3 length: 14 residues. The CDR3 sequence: CASSLGSLNYGYTF. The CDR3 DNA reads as TGTGCCAGCAGCTTAGGCAGCCTTAACTATGGCTACACCTTC.

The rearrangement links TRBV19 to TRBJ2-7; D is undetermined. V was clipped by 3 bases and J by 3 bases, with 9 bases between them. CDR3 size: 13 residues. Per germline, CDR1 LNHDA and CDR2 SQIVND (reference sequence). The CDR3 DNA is TGTGCCAGTAGTATGGACGTCCGCTACGAGCAGTACTTC. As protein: CASSMDVRYEQYF.

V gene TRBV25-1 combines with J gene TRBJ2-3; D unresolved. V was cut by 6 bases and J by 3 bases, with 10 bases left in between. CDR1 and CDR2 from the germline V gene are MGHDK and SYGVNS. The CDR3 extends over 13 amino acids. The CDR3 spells CASSDGLTDTQYF. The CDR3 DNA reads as TGTGCCAGCAGCGATGGCCTGACAGATACGCAGTATTTT.

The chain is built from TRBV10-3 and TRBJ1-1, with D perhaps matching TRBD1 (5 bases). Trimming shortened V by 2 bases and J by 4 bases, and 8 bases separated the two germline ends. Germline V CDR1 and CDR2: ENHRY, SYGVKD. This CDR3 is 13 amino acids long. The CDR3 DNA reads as TGTGCCATCAGTGAGAAGGGGCTCACTGAAGCTTTCTTT. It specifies CAISEKGLTEAFF.

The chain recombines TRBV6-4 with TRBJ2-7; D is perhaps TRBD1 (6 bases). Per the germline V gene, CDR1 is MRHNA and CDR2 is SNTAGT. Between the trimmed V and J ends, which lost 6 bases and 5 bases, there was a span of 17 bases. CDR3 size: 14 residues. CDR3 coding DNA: TGTGCCAGCAGGGCACGGACGGACAGTCACGAGCAGTACTTC. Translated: CASRARTDSHEQYF.